The 15 T cell receptor beta chains presented below share a single source sample, sequenced in a study of blood T cell repertoires in COVID-19. Sequenced by immunoSEQ multiplex PCR; TCRdb stores in-frame clones only, minus some. The repertoire holds 250,000 to 300,000 clones, under 90% seen once, with 0.94% in the top ten. Sequenced material: peripheral blood. These receptors originate from a woman in her 40s who had recovered from COVID-19.

The chain uses TRBV5-5 and TRBJ2-3; D perhaps matches TRBD1 (5 bases). The germline V gene encodes CDR1 SGHKS and CDR2 YYEKEE (reference sequence). V lost 0 bases and J lost 4, with 15 bases in between. This CDR3 is 16 amino acids long. Here the CDR3 reads CASSLGADPGSDTQYF. The CDR3, as DNA: TGTGCCAGCAGCTTGGGGGCTGACCCAGGGTCAGATACGCAGTATTTT.

This rearrangement joins TRBV6-5 to TRBJ2-3; TRBD2 is a possible D gene (5 bases). The ends were cut back, 0 bases at V and 1 base at J, with 8 bases in the middle. The CDR3 has 15 amino acids. From germline, CDR1 is MNHEY and CDR2 SVGAGI. CDR3 coding DNA: TGTGCCAGCAGTTACTCGAAAGCGGGCACAGATACGCAGTATTTT. Translating gives CASSYSKAGTDTQYF.

The CDR3, as DNA: TGTGCCAGCAGCCCTAGCGGCTCCTACAATGAGCAGTTCTTC. Its protein product is CASSPSGSYNEQFF. V and J are TRBV9 and TRBJ2-1; TRBD2 aligns across 7 bases. Germline CDR1 SGDLS, CDR2 YYNGEE. Germline trimming cut 4 bases from V and 0 bases from J; bases unmatched to any gene: 1. The CDR3 has 14 amino acids.

In DNA form, the CDR3 reads TGTGCCAGCAGCCCCAAAAGACTAGCGGGATTGGCGTCTGAGCAGTTCTTC. Protein sequence: CASSPKRLAGLASEQFF. This sequence joins TRBV7-9 and TRBJ2-1; 11 nucleotides line up with TRBD2. The CDR3 sequence is 17 residues long. Looked up from germline, CDR1 is SEHNR and CDR2 is FQNEAQ (reference sequence). Unmatched junction bases numbered 15, after V lost 5 bases and J lost 9 bases.

The chain combines TRBV19 with TRBJ2-1, with 10 bases that match TRBD1. V dropped 5 bases and J dropped 9; count of bases not matched to a gene: 13. The CDR3 loop spans 16 amino acids. From germline, CDR1 is LNHDA and CDR2 SQIVND (reference sequence). Here the CDR3 DNA reads TGTGCCAGTAGTGTCCGACCGGGACAGGGGTGGAGTGAGCAGTTCTTC. Protein: CASSVRPGQGWSEQFF.

The gene calls are TRBV28 and TRBJ2-7; D is possibly TRBD1 (7 bases). The CDR3 runs 14 residues. The germline V and J ends were trimmed by 7 bases and 4 bases, with 17 bases remaining between them. Germline lookup yields CDR1 MDHEN and CDR2 SYDVKM. CDR3 DNA: TGTGCCAGCAAGGCGGGGACAGCCCTTTACGAGCAGTACTTC. Protein product: CASKAGTALYEQYF.

J is TRBJ1-5 and V is TRBV3-1 (or the pseudogene TRBV3-2); 9 positions agree with TRBD1. CDR1 is LGHDT and CDR2 is YNNKEL in the germline V gene (reference sequence). V lost 4 bases and J lost 6; bases outside the gene matches: 7. CDR3 size: 15 residues. CDR3 protein: CASSPTTGGIQPQHF. CDR3 DNA sequence: TGTGCCAGCAGCCCTACGACAGGGGGAATTCAGCCCCAGCATTTT.

This clone has a single count. The genes are TRBV5-6 and TRBJ1-6; TRBD1 aligns across 7 bases. Germline assignment: CDR1 SGHDT and CDR2 YYEEEE. V gave up 1 base and J gave up 4 bases; unmatched junction bases: 5. The CDR3 consists of 16 residues. The CDR3: CASSLSGTEYNSPLHF. The CDR3 coding sequence is TGTGCCAGCAGCTTGTCGGGGACAGAATATAATTCACCCCTCCACTTT. Looking up the rest from reference TRBV5-6 and TRBJ1-6 gives the full variable domain: DAGVTQSPTHLIKTRGQQVTLRCSPKSGHDTVSWYQQALGQGPQFIFQYYEEEERQRGNFPDRFSGHQFPNYSSELNVNALLLGDSALYLCASSLSGTEYNSPLHFGNGTRLTVT.

This clone is medium-sized. The chain is built from TRBV2 and TRBJ2-7; 11 bases are a match to TRBD2. Trimming at V came to 3 bases and at J to 0 bases, leaving 7 bases not matched to a gene. In germline, CDR1 is SNHLY, CDR2 FYNNEI. The CDR3 extends over 17 amino acids. CDR3 coding DNA: TGTGCCAGCAGTGAGTTCCATACTAGCGGGAGCTCCTACGAGCAGTACTTC. This sequence encodes CASSEFHTSGSSYEQYF.

This clone was found once. The rearrangement links TRBV9 to TRBJ2-2; D gene ambiguous. Trimming removed 2 bases from V and 3 bases from J, with 5 bases in between. This CDR3 has 13 residues. The germline V gene has CDR1 SGDLS and CDR2 YYNGEE. The CDR3 sequence: CASSVSDTGELFF. In DNA, the CDR3 is TGTGCCAGCAGCGTGTCAGACACCGGGGAGCTGTTTTTT.

The V call is TRBV13, the J call TRBJ2-1; D gene ambiguous. Trimming pared 2 bases from V and 2 bases from J, leaving 7 bases between. This CDR3 has 14 residues. Germline CDR1 is PRHDT and CDR2 is FYEKMQ (reference sequence). The CDR3 sequence is CASSLRRAYNEQFF. In nucleotides, the CDR3 is TGTGCCAGCAGCTTACGACGGGCCTACAATGAGCAGTTCTTC.

Here the CDR3 reads CASSRAGATDTQYF. The CDR3 DNA reads as TGCGCCAGCAGCCGAGCAGGGGCCACAGATACGCAGTATTTT. The chain has TRBV5-1 and TRBJ2-3; tentative D call: TRBD1 (6 bases). Trimming cost V 4 bases and J 2 bases, with 11 bases left between them. The germline V gene has CDR1 SGHRS and CDR2 YFSETQ. CDR3 size: 14 residues.

The V gene is TRBV6-6, the J gene TRBJ1-1; weak D call: TRBD1 (6 bases). Germline assignment: CDR1 MNHNY and CDR2 SVGAGI (reference sequence). V shed 5 bases and J shed 8 bases, with 12 bases lying between them. The length of the CDR3 is 12 residues. In DNA, the CDR3 is TGTGCCAGCAGTACCGGACAGCCGGAAGCTTTCTTT. Its protein product is CASSTGQPEAFF.

V and J are TRBV9 and TRBJ1-1; D might be TRBD1 (5 bases). CDR3 length equals 14 residues. The ends were cut back, 0 bases at V and 1 base at J, with 7 bases in the middle. Germline CDR1 and CDR2: SGDLS and YYNGEE. CDR3 sequence: CASSVDQGNTEAFF. The CDR3 nucleotides read TGTGCCAGCAGCGTAGACCAGGGGAACACTGAAGCTTTCTTT.

The chain uses TRBV29-1 and TRBJ2-1, with 10 bases fitting TRBD2. Germline-derived CDR1 and CDR2 are SQVTM and ANQGSEA. V trimming: 7 bases; J trimming: 4 bases; junction bases outside the gene matches: 4. The CDR3 length is 13 residues. The CDR3 here is CSAGLALYNEQFF. For the CDR3, the DNA is TGCAGCGCGGGACTAGCGCTGTACAATGAGCAGTTCTTC.